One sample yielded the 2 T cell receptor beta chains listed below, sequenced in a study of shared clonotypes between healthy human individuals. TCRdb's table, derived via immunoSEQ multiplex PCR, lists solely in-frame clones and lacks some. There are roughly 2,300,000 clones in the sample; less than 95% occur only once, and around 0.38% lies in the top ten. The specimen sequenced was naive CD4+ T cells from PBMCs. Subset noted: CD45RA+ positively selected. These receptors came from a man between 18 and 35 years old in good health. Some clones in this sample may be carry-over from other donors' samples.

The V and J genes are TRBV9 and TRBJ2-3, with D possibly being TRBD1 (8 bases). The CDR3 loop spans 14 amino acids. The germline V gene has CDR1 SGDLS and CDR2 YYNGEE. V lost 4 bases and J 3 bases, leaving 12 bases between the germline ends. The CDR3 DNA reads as TGTGCCAGCAGCACACAGGGGGGGACAGATACGCAGTATTTT. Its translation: CASSTQGGTDTQYF.

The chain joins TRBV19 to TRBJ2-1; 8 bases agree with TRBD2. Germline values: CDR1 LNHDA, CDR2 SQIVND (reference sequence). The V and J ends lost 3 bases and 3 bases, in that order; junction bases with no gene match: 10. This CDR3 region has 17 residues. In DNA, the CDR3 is TGTGCCAGTAGTATCCTAGTGGGGAGCGGGGGCTACAATGAGCAGTTCTTC. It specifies CASSILVGSGGYNEQFF.